This T cell receptor (beta chain) was sequenced during a study of early T cells in non-severe SARS-CoV-2 infection. Looking at the study overall: Sequencing targeted bulk RNA from unsorted whole blood, leaving chains unpaired.

Findings and limits, study-wide: Matching results from VDJdb favored anti-spike CD8 responses, leaving private and CD4 specificities undetected.

Separate cDNA molecules each had unique molecular identifiers attached to them. TCRdb re-called the 5' RACE reads with MiXCR, one entry per CDR3 protein. The data hold 30,000 to 35,000 distinct CDR3 sequences, with about 6.5% observed a single time. This clonotype appeared many times. What it binds is unknown. What was sequenced was whole blood. The source of this sequence is an adult who was a healthcare worker with PCR-confirmed SARS-CoV-2 infection or an uninfected control (not recorded which).

The CDR3 loop reads CASSIEGDRRKYNEQFF. In nucleotides, the CDR3 is TGTGCCAGTAGTATCGAGGGGGACAGGCGAAAATACAATGAGCAGTTCTTC. This chain uses TRBV19 with TRBJ2-1; 8 bases match TRBD1. The CDR3 runs to 17 residues. Germline V gene sequence: CDR1 LNHDA, CDR2 SQIVND (reference sequence). V trimming: 3 bases; J trimming: 4 bases; junction bases outside the gene matches: 11.